A single sample gave rise to the 18 T cell receptor beta chains below, sequenced in a study of tissue T cells after allogeneic stem cell transplantation. Measured with immunoSEQ multiplex PCR; TCRdb has only the in-frame clones, and not every one. The repertoire holds 1,200 to 1,500 clones, with about 50% as singletons. As for time point: mouse harvest day 14 after allogeneic transplant. The graft held 10^6 splenic CD5+ T cells and 10^7 T-cell-depleted bone marrow cells. The source material was liver tissue. These receptor sequences come from a female BALB/c mouse given C57BL/6 T cells with graft-versus-host disease after an allogeneic hematopoietic cell transplant.

A note on this clone: The junction does not match germline at one end; this may be a read error. The genes and germline here are from mouse. The observed sequence ends 1 residue before the CDR3 terminus, with the missing tail filled in from the germline J gene. Other DNA sequences in this sample translate to the same CDR3. The chain recombines TRBV12-2 with TRBJ1-1; 7 bases align to TRBD1. There are 14 residues in the CDR3. Germline loops: CDR1 SGHLS, CDR2 HYDKME. The DNA read from the CDR3 is TGTGCCAGCTCTCCCGGGACAGCAAACACAGAGGTCTTC. Its translation is CASSPGTANTEVF. The CDR3 in full is CASSPGTANTEVFF.

This clone appeared a few times. Each gene name is a mouse one. The read gets to within 1 residue of the CDR3 end, and the germline J gene fills in the rest. The chain combines TRBV12-1 with TRBJ1-4, with 8 bases identical to TRBD1. The CDR3 is 15 amino acids. CDR1 is SGHSN, CDR2 HYEKVE, per germline. V trimming: 3 bases; J trimming: 3 bases; junction bases outside the gene matches: 5. The CDR3 DNA, read in part, is TGTGCCAGCTCTTTCGACAGGGGTGCCAACGAAAGATTATTT. As protein: CASSFDRGANERLF. The full CDR3 protein is CASSFDRGANERLFF. The whole variable domain, remainder taken from reference TRBV12-1 and TRBJ1-4, is DSGVVQSPRHIIKEKGGRSVLTCIPISGHSNVVWYQQTLGKELKFLIQHYEKVERDKGFLPSRFSVQQFDDYHSEMNMSALELEDSAMYFCASSFDRGANERLFFGHGTKLSVL.

This clone occurred a few times. The gene symbols are mouse symbols. From the germline J gene comes the end of the CDR3, since the read stops 1 residue before it. The V and J genes are TRBV13-2 and TRBJ2-3; possibly TRBD2 for D (5 bases). V lost 1 base, J lost 1 base, and 7 bases lay in between. CDR1 NNHNN and CDR2 SYGAGS come from the germline V gene (reference sequence). The CDR3 sequence is 14 residues long. CDR3 bases read: TGTGCCAGCGGTGATAAACTGGGTGCAGAAACGCTGTAT. Protein: CASGDKLGAETLY. The complete CDR3 sequence is CASGDKLGAETLYF.

Notes on this clone: Gene names denote mouse genes. The CDR3 end is not reached by the read, which stops 1 residue before it; the germline J gene fills it in. The chain carries TRBV31 and TRBJ2-4; TRBD1 might be the D (6 bases). V was pared by 1 base and J by 6 bases, with 17 bases between. This CDR3 has 15 residues. CDR1 and CDR2 from the germline V gene are GKSSPN and SITVG. The sequenced part of the CDR3 DNA is TGTGCCTGGAGTCCAAACCCAGGGGATGGGAACACCTTGTAC. It encodes CAWSPNPGDGNTLY. The full CDR3 protein is CAWSPNPGDGNTLYF. The whole variable domain, filled in from reference TRBV31 and TRBJ2-4, reads AQTIHQWPVAEIKAVGSPLSLGCTIKGKSSPNLYWYWQATGGTLQQLFYSITVGQVESVVQLNLSASRPKDDQFILSTEKLLLSHSGFYLCAWSPNPGDGNTLYFGAGTRLSVL.

This clone is labeled as large (0.1 to 1%). Gene names are the mouse ones. The DNA ends 1 residue before the CDR3 does, and the rest of the CDR3 is filled in from the germline J gene. This sequence joins TRBV12-1 and TRBJ2-3; D gene unclear. The V gene lost 0 bases and the J gene lost 3 bases, with 6 bases spanning the gap. Germline V CDR1 and CDR2: SGHSN, HYEKVE. This CDR3 comprises 13 residues. The CDR3 DNA, read in part, is TGTGCCAGCTCTCTCGATAGGGCAGAAACGCTGTAT. Its protein is CASSLDRAETLY. The entire CDR3 reads CASSLDRAETLYF.

Details on this clone: The genes are named according to mouse. The read terminates 1 residue ahead of where the CDR3 ends, so the germline J gene completes it. The chain has TRBV23 and TRBJ2-1; the DNA was not compared with TRBD1, the D call given in the table. CDR3 length equals 13 residues. Germline CDR1 KGHTA, CDR2 FQNQQP. The CDR3 here is CSSSRQGYAEQFF. CDR3 DNA, as far as it was read: TGCTCCAGCAGTCGACAGGGCTATGCTGAGCAGTTC.

As to this clone: Gene labels here are mouse ones. The CDR3 goes on 1 residue after the read ends, and that part is filled in from the germline J gene. The chain joins TRBV26 to TRBJ2-5; tentatively, D is TRBD2 (6 bases). Germline CDR1 and CDR2: KGHPV and FQNQEV (reference sequence). The V end was cut by 4 bases, the J end by 2 bases, with 10 bases between. CDR3 length: 14 amino acids. The CDR3 bases that were read are TGTGCCAGCAGTCCCGGGGGGACCCAAGACACCCAGTAC. Amino acids: CASSPGGTQDTQY. The complete CDR3 protein is CASSPGGTQDTQYF. The variable domain in full, completed from reference TRBV26 and TRBJ2-5, reads NSKVIQTPRYLVKGQGQKAKMRCIPEKGHPVVFWYQQNKNNEFKFLINFQNQEVLQQIDMTEKRFSAECPSNSPCSLEIQSSEAGDSALYLCASSPGGTQDTQYFGPGTRLLVL.

This clone was recorded once. Mouse names are used for the genes. The CDR3 extends 1 residue past the end of the read, so its final part is completed from the germline J gene. The V call is TRBV26, the J call TRBJ1-3; unclear D gene. Germline V CDR1 and CDR2: KGHPV, FQNQEV (reference sequence). The CDR3 has 14 amino acids. Trimming removed 4 bases at V and 0 bases at J, with 7 bases between. CDR3 DNA, as far as it was read: TGTGCCAGCAGTCCGACAAATTCTGGAAATACGCTCTAT. Protein sequence: CASSPTNSGNTLY. The whole CDR3 protein is CASSPTNSGNTLYF.

As concerns this clone: Genes and germline are mouse. CDR3 bases read: TGTGCCAGCAGTCTGTACGGGACAGCCAACGAAAGATTATTT. It codes for CASSLYGTANERLF. The whole CDR3 sequence is CASSLYGTANERLFF. The chain has TRBV26 and TRBJ1-4; 7 bases align to TRBD1. From the germline J gene comes the end of the CDR3, since the read stops 1 residue before it. The CDR3 extends over 15 amino acids. Germline CDR1 KGHPV, CDR2 FQNQEV (reference sequence). The V and J ends lost 1 base and 3 bases, in that order; junction bases with no gene match: 2.

This clone was seen more than once but under ten times. All gene names here are mouse names. Sequencing ends 1 residue short of the CDR3 end; the germline J gene provides the rest. The chain combines TRBV13-1 with TRBJ1-5, with D unclear. The length of the CDR3 is 15 residues. CDR1 and CDR2 (germline): NSHNY, SYGAGN. With 0 bases removed from V and 0 bases from J, the gap between germline ends came to 7 bases. CDR3 DNA (partial): TGTGCCAGCAGTGATGCTGATTATAACAACCAGGCTCCGCTT. Protein: CASSDADYNNQAPL. The whole CDR3 sequence reads CASSDADYNNQAPLF.

This clone came up a few times. The gene names given are mouse names. Read data end 1 residue before the CDR3 end; the end is taken from the germline J gene. The chain uses TRBV3 and TRBJ2-7; 9 bases fit TRBD2. Germline CDR1 is SNHLY and CDR2 is FYNGKV (reference sequence). J gave up 7 bases and V 2 bases, and 0 bases lay outside the gene matches. CDR3 length equals 12 residues. The chain's CDR3 is CASSLLGGEQYF. The part of the CDR3 DNA that was read is TGTGCCAGCAGCTTACTGGGGGGGGAACAGTAC.

With respect to this clone: Mouse gene names apply. With the read ending 1 residue before the CDR3 end, the germline J gene is used to fill in that end. This rearrangement joins TRBV13-1 to TRBJ2-4; 9 bases match TRBD2. The CDR3 spans 14 residues. From germline, CDR1 is NSHNY and CDR2 SYGAGN. The V and J ends lost 4 bases and 4 bases, in that order; junction bases with no gene match: 4. CDR3 protein: CASSFRDWENTLYF. Partial CDR3 DNA: TGTGCCAGCAGTTTCCGGGACTGGGAAAACACCTTGTAC.

Comment on this clone: A far larger clone is one base from this, pointing to a likely read error. The genes and germline here are from mouse. From the germline J gene comes the end of the CDR3, since the read stops 1 residue before it. The chain combines TRBV29 with TRBJ2-7, with D unclear. There are 10 residues in the CDR3. Germline CDR1 and CDR2: MSHET and SYDVDS. The V end was cut by 10 bases, the J end by 2 bases, with 6 bases between. The chain's CDR3 is CATGAYEQYF. The DNA read from the CDR3 is TGTGCTACCGGGGCCTATGAACAGTAC.

Details on this clone: Germline and genes here are mouse. The missing CDR3 end, 1 residue past where the read stops, is filled in from the germline J gene. The chain joins TRBV12-2 to TRBJ2-4, with D perhaps TRBD1 or TRBD2 (7 bases each). The CDR3 covers 12 residues. Trimming took 2 bases from V and 8 from J, leaving 10 bases between them. The V gene's germline CDR1 is SGHLS and CDR2 HYDKME. CDR3 bases read: TGTGCCAGCTCTCCCAGGGGGGGCACCTTGTAC. This sequence encodes CASSPRGGTLY. The entire CDR3 protein reads CASSPRGGTLYF.

This clone was observed a few times. Genes and germline come from the mouse. The read is 1 residue too short to cover the CDR3 end, so that end is filled in from the germline J gene. The gene calls are TRBV13-2 and TRBJ1-3, with D possibly matching TRBD1 (5 bases). The germline gives CDR1 NNHNN, CDR2 SYGAGS (reference sequence). Trimming stripped 2 bases from V and 2 bases from J, with 5 bases between. This CDR3 comprises 13 residues. CDR3 loop: CASGDRAGNTLYF. The CDR3 bases that were read are TGTGCCAGCGGTGACAGGGCTGGAAATACGCTCTAT.

Points on this clone: Germline and genes: mouse. The CDR3 region is CASSPTGSMAAPLYF. The covered CDR3 bases are TGTGCCAGCAGTCCCACAGGGTCTATGGCAGCGCCGCTGTAT. This chain uses TRBV26 with TRBJ2-3, with D maybe TRBD1 (6 bases). From the germline J gene comes the end of the CDR3, since the read stops 1 residue before it. Trimming shortened V by 4 bases and J by 10 bases, and 21 bases separated the two germline ends. This CDR3 contains 15 residues. Germline V gene sequence: CDR1 KGHPV, CDR2 FQNQEV (reference sequence).

This clone has just a few counts. Gene names and germline refer to mouse. Read coverage stops 1 residue before the CDR3 terminus; the germline J gene supplies the remainder. The chain recombines TRBV3 with TRBJ2-7; 12 bases are shared with TRBD2. The CDR3 contains 14 residues. J lost 6 bases, V lost 4 bases, and 4 bases had no gene match. Per the germline V gene, CDR1 is SNHLY and CDR2 is FYNGKV (reference sequence). The CDR3 spells CASSSTGGALEQYF. Incomplete CDR3 DNA: TGTGCCAGCAGCTCGACTGGGGGGGCGCTTGAACAGTAC.

About this clone: Gene names denote mouse genes. With the read ending 1 residue before the CDR3 end, the germline J gene is used to fill in that end. The rearrangement joins TRBV13-3 to TRBJ2-1; D may be TRBD2 (7 bases). The CDR3 runs 13 residues. Between the trimmed V and J ends, which lost 4 bases and 7 bases, there was a span of 12 bases. Germline CDR1 is NNHDY and CDR2 is SYVADS. The CDR3 DNA, read in part, is TGTGCCAGCAGTCGGGGGGCGTTGGCTGAGCAGTTC. Amino acids: CASSRGALAEQF. The whole CDR3 region reads CASSRGALAEQFF.